This T cell receptor (beta chain) was recovered during a study of T cell responses to AZD1222 COVID-19 vaccine. Overall study results and limits: With two AZD1222 doses given, Spike-specific TCR breadth and depth both rose. The repertoires were collected only after the peak T cell response. The number of AZD1222 recipients seropositive at baseline was only six.

Comments on this clone: Its antigen remains unidentified.

Profiled with immunoSEQ multiplex PCR; TCRdb holds only in-frame clones, not every one. This sample has some 120,000 clones, with 87% found just once. Germline loops: CDR1 SGDLS, CDR2 YYNGEE. V dropped 0 bases and J dropped 4 bases, with 10 bases sitting between them. The CDR3 runs 14 residues. The chain combines TRBV9 with TRBJ1-1; no reliable D call. The input for sequencing was peripheral blood, taken on day 0 of AZD1222 vaccination. The TCR comes from an adult in good health. The CDR3 loop reads CASSVEVSVTEAFF. DNA for the CDR3: TGTGCCAGCAGCGTAGAGGTCTCCGTCACTGAAGCTTTCTTT.